This TCR beta chain is drawn from a study of OX40 agonist ivuxolimab in advanced cancers. Background on the study: Therapy given before enrollment (anti-PD-1, anti-PD-L1 or anti-CTLA-4) was allowed, and 40% had some. One patient with hepatocellular carcinoma and two with cutaneous melanoma, three in all, had partial responses. Study-level points and caveats: There were, on average, more expanded clones in CD8+ T cells than in CD4+.

A history of autoimmune disease or systemic immunosuppression excluded patients. The CDR3 extends over 16 amino acids. Germline-derived CDR1 and CDR2 are GTSNPN and SVGIG (reference sequence). Unmatched junction bases numbered 13, after V lost 1 base and J lost 9 bases. Remarks on this clone: Antigen specificity is unknown.

Sequenced by immunoSEQ multiplex PCR; TCRdb stores in-frame clones only, minus some. The sample yields about 56,000 clones, 82% seen once. Sample: CD4+ or CD8+ T cells sorted from blood, taken in a trial of the OX40 agonist ivuxolimab. V gene TRBV30 combines with J gene TRBJ1-5, with 9 bases aligning to TRBD1. The source of this sequence is an adult with an advanced solid tumor such as melanoma, head and neck, liver or kidney cancer. The CDR3 sequence: CAWSASGQGKTRPQHF. CDR3 bases: TGTGCCTGGAGTGCCTCGGGACAGGGAAAGACCAGGCCCCAGCATTTT.